Shown below are 4 T cell receptor beta chains from a single sample sequenced in a study of blood T cells in healthy people across ages. Primed by a sample-barcoded 5' primer and a J-beta primer mix, a second PCR proceeded for 7 to 11 cycles. TCRdb re-called the 5' RACE reads with MiXCR, one entry per CDR3 protein. The sample yields hundreds of thousands of distinct CDR3 sequences, around half seen once. The sequenced material came from blood. The receptor source for this set is an elderly man in good health.

The chain joins TRBV2 to TRBJ2-3; 11 nucleotides align to TRBD2. Germline CDR1 reads SNHLY; CDR2 reads FYNNEI. Trimming took 7 bases from V and 1 from J; bases not matched to a gene: 7. The CDR3 totals 16 residues. The DNA for the CDR3 is TGTGCCAGCATATGGATGACTAGCGGGGGCACAGATACGCAGTATTTT. It translates to CASIWMTSGGTDTQYF. Supplemented by reference TRBV2 and TRBJ2-3, the full variable domain reads EPEVTQTPSHQVTQMGQEVILRCVPISNHLYFYWYRQILGQKVEFLVSFYNNEISEKSEIFDDQFSVERPDGSNFTLKIRSTKLEDSAMYFCASIWMTSGGTDTQYFGPGTRLTVL.

This clonotype was picked up one time. The CDR3: CAISESRRGQGVEKLFF. The CDR3 DNA follows: TGTGCCATCAGTGAGTCGAGAAGAGGACAGGGTGTTGAAAAACTGTTTTTT. The gene calls are TRBV10-3 and TRBJ1-4, with TRBD1 matching 8 bases. Germline lookup yields CDR1 ENHRY and CDR2 SYGVKD. CDR3 length equals 17 residues. V dropped 0 bases and J dropped 7; count of bases not matched to a gene: 10.

At least ten counts were recorded for this clonotype. The V and J genes are TRBV6-5 and TRBJ2-2; 8 nucleotides match TRBD1. CDR1 and CDR2 (germline): MNHEY, SVGAGI. The CDR3 consists of 14 residues. After removal of 6 bases from V and 4 bases from J, the junction contained 4 bases not matched to a gene. The CDR3 DNA is TGTGCCAGCAGACAGGGGGGTGGCACCGGGGAGCTGTTTTTT. This encodes CASRQGGGTGELFF.

CDR3 DNA sequence: TGTGCCAGCAGTTACTCACCGGGGGAAGTCTACTATGGCTACACCTTC. Translation gives CASSYSPGEVYYGYTF. J is TRBJ1-2 and V is TRBV6-2 or TRBV6-3; D may be TRBD1 (5 bases). The CDR3 spans 16 residues. V was cut by 0 bases and J by 3 bases, with 14 bases left in between. The germline V gene encodes CDR1 MNHEY and CDR2 SVGEGT.